This T cell receptor beta chain was captured in a study of blood T cell repertoires in COVID-19. Sequencing used immunoSEQ multiplex PCR; TCRdb keeps in-frame clones, though not all of them. This sample carries 310,000 or so clones, roughly 83% of them seen once, and the ten largest clones take around 1.6%. The source is a woman aged 45-59 years with acute or convalescent COVID-19. What was sequenced was peripheral blood.

DNA of the CDR3: TGTGCCAGCAGCTTGTCTTTTGGGACAGCATTTTTCAATGAGCAGTTCTTC. Translation: CASSLSFGTAFFNEQFF. The chain links TRBV5-6 to TRBJ2-1; TRBD1 matches 7 bases. Trimming at V came to 1 base and at J to 6 bases, leaving 13 bases not matched to a gene. CDR1 and CDR2 (germline): SGHDT, YYEEEE. The CDR3 sequence is 17 residues long.